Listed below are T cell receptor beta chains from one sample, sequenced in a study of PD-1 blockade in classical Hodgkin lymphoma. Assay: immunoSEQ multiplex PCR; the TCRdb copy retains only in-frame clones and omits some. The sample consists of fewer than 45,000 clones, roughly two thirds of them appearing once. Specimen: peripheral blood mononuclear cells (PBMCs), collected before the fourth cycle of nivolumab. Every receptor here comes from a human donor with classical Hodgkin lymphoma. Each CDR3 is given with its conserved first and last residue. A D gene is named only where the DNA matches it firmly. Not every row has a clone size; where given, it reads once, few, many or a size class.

CDR3 DNA: TGCGCCAGCATGAACTGGCAGGAAGCTTTCTTT
CDR3 protein: CASMNWQEAFF
J gene: TRBJ1-1
clone size: once
V gene: TRBV5-1
D gene: .

CDR3 DNA: TGTGCCAGCAGAGTTGACAGGCTCAACACCGGGGAGCTGTTTTTT
CDR3 protein: CASRVDRLNTGELFF
J gene: TRBJ2-2
clone size: .
V gene: TRBV27
D gene: .

CDR3 DNA: TGTGCCAGTAGTATCTCAGCAGCAATCCCCGAAAACATTCAGTACTTC
CDR3 protein: CASSISAAIPENIQYF
J gene: TRBJ2-4
clone size: .
V gene: TRBV19
D gene: .

CDR3 DNA: TGTGCCATCAGCGAGTGGGACACTGAAGCTTTCTTT
CDR3 protein: CAISEWDTEAFF
J gene: TRBJ1-1
clone size: .
V gene: TRBV10-3
D gene: .

CDR3 DNA: TGTGCCAGCAGTGCACCGGGACAGGGGGAATGGTATCAGCCCCAGCATTTT
CDR3 protein: CASSAPGQGEWYQPQHF
J gene: TRBJ1-5
clone size: .
V gene: TRBV28
D gene: TRBD1

CDR3 DNA: TGTGCCAGCAGCGCCGGGACAGGGTTCGGTGGCTACACCTTC
CDR3 protein: CASSAGTGFGGYTF
J gene: TRBJ1-2
clone size: few
V gene: TRBV5-4
D gene: TRBD1

CDR3 DNA: TGTGCCACCAGTACTAATAGCGGGGGGTACAATGAGCAGTTCTTC
CDR3 protein: CATSTNSGGYNEQFF
J gene: TRBJ2-1
clone size: .
V gene: TRBV11-2
D gene: TRBD2

CDR3 DNA: TGTGCCAGCAGTTCCTGGACAGTTACTAATTCACCCCTCCACTTT
CDR3 protein: CASSSWTVTNSPLHF
J gene: TRBJ1-6
clone size: few
V gene: TRBV28
D gene: .

CDR3 DNA: TGTGCCAGCAGTGGACTAGCTGAGTACAATGAGCAGTTCTTC
CDR3 protein: CASSGLAEYNEQFF
J gene: TRBJ2-1
clone size: .
V gene: TRBV28
D gene: TRBD2

CDR3 DNA: TGTGCCAGCAGTTTAATTGAGGGAGGGCCCTACGAGCAGTACTTC
CDR3 protein: CASSLIEGGPYEQYF
J gene: TRBJ2-7
clone size: .
V gene: TRBV28
D gene: TRBD2

CDR3 DNA: TGCACCAGCAGCCAAGGTGATAGCGGGGGGGCCCAAGAGACCCAGTACTTC
CDR3 protein: CTSSQGDSGGAQETQYF
J gene: TRBJ2-5
clone size: .
V gene: TRBV1
D gene: .

CDR3 DNA: TGTGCCAGTAGTATAGACGGGGAGAGGGCCTACGAGCAGTACTTC
CDR3 protein: CASSIDGERAYEQYF
J gene: TRBJ2-7
clone size: .
V gene: TRBV19
D gene: .

CDR3 DNA: TGCGCCAGCAGCCAAAACCAGGGACCTGGAAACACCATATATTTT
CDR3 protein: CASSQNQGPGNTIYF
J gene: TRBJ1-3
clone size: .
V gene: TRBV4-3
D gene: .

CDR3 DNA: TGTGCCAGCAGGAAGACTAGCGGAGTCTCCTACGAGCAGTACTTC
CDR3 protein: CASRKTSGVSYEQYF
J gene: TRBJ2-7
clone size: .
V gene: TRBV2
D gene: TRBD2

CDR3 DNA: TGTGCCAGTTGGACAGGGAAATGGGCCGGGGAGCTGTTTTTT
CDR3 protein: CASWTGKWAGELFF
J gene: TRBJ2-2
clone size: .
V gene: TRBV19
D gene: TRBD1

CDR3 DNA: TGTGCCTGGAGTGTACGGTCCCGGGTCGCCAATGAGCAGTTCTTC
CDR3 protein: CAWSVRSRVANEQFF
J gene: TRBJ2-1
clone size: many
V gene: TRBV30
D gene: .